This T cell receptor beta chain was recorded in a study of blood T cell repertoires in COVID-19. About the research overall: Collection of acute and convalescent COVID-19 samples took place in the United States, Italy and Spain. The analysed material was cDNA or gDNA that came from T cells, B-cell-depleted T cells, or PBMCs.

All enrollees were roughly 18 to 89 years old and from about 25 US areas. Categorization into cohorts depended on clinical history that participants reported. The data were produced by immunoSEQ multiplex PCR, yet TCRdb's version contains in-frame clones alone and is incomplete. The data show some 140,000 clones, with roughly 80% seen just once and about 5.5% held by the top ten. Per germline, CDR1 MDHEN and CDR2 SYDVKM. The CDR3 spans 18 residues. J was trimmed by 5 bases and V by 4 bases; bases with no gene match: 16. Specimen: PBMCs or T cells enriched from blood (not recorded which). The receptor comes from a man aged 40-49 years with acute COVID-19. The rearrangement uses TRBV28 and TRBJ2-3, with TRBD2 matching over 9 bases. CDR3 sequence (DNA): TGTGCCAGCAGTTCCCGGAGCGGCGGGAGGGCTTTAGGAGATACGCAGTATTTT. Translated, it gives CASSSRSGGRALGDTQYF.